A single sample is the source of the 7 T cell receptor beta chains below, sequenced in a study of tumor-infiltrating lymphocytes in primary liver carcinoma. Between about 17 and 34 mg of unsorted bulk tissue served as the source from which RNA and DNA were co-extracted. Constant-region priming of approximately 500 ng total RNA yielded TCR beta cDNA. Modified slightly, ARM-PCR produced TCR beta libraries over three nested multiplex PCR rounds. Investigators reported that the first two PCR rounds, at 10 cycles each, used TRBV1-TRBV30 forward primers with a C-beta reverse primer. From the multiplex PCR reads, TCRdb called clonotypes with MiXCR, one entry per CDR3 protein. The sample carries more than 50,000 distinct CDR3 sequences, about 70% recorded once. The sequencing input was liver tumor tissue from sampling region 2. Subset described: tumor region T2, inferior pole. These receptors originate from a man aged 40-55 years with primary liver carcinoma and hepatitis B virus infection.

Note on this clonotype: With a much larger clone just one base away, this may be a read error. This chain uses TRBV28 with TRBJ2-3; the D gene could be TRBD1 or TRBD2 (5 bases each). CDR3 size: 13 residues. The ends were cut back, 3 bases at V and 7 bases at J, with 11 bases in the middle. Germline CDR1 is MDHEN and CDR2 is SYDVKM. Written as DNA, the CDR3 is TGTGCCAGCAGTTTTATGAGGGGATATACGCAGTATTTT. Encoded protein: CASSFMRGYTQYF.

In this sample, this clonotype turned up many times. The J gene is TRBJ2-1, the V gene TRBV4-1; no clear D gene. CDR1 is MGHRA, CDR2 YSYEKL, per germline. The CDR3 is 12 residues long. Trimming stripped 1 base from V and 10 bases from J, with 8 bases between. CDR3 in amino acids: CASSQAGTEQFF. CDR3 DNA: TGCGCCAGCAGCCAAGCAGGAACCGAGCAGTTCTTC.

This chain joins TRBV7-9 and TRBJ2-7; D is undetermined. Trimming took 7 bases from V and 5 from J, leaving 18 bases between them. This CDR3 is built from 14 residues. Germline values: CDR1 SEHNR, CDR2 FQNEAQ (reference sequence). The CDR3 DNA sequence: TGTGCCAGCATCCCAAACAGAGTTCCCGACGAGCAGTACTTC. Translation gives CASIPNRVPDEQYF.

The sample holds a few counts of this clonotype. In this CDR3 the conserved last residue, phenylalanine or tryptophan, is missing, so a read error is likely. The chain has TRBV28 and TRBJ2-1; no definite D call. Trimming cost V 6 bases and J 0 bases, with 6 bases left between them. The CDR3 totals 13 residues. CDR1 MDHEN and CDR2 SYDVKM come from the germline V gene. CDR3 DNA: TGTGCCAGCAGCGATGACTCCTACAATGAGCAGTTCCTC. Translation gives CASSDDSYNEQFL.

The CDR3 region is CASTGGYSNQPQHF. The CDR3 coding sequence is TGTGCCAGCACGGGGGGGTATAGCAATCAGCCCCAGCATTTT. V gene TRBV2 combines with J gene TRBJ1-5, with D maybe TRBD1 (5 bases). The V end was cut by 7 bases, the J end by 0 bases, with 10 bases between. This CDR3 comprises 14 residues. Germline-derived CDR1 and CDR2 are SNHLY and FYNNEI. The entire variable domain, with the rest obtained from reference TRBV2 and TRBJ1-5, is as follows: EPEVTQTPSHQVTQMGQEVILRCVPISNHLYFYWYRQILGQKVEFLVSFYNNEISEKSEIFDDQFSVERPDGSNFTLKIRSTKLEDSAMYFCASTGGYSNQPQHFGDGTRLSIL.

CDR3 in amino acids: CASSEWVFYQYF. CDR3 DNA sequence: TGTGCCAGCAGTGAATGGGTTTTCTACCAGTACTTC. This chain joins TRBV6-1 and TRBJ2-7; D unclear. In germline, CDR1 is MNHNS, CDR2 SASEGT. The CDR3 is 12 residues long. V lost 2 bases, J lost 10 bases, and 12 bases lay in between.

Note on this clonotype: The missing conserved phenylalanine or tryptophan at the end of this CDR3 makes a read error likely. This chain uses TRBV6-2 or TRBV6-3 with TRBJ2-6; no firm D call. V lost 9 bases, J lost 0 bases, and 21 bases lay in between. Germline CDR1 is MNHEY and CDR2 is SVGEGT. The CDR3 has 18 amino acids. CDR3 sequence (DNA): TGTGCCAGTAGTGGGTGGGTCGACCCTGACTCTGGGGCCAACGTCCTGACTTCC. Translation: CASSGWVDPDSGANVLTS.